This paragraph reports one TCR beta chain. As yet, its antigen is unknown. There are 14 residues in the CDR3. Germline CDR1 is SEHNR and CDR2 is FQNEAQ (reference sequence). Trimming left V 4 bases short and J 4 bases short, with 8 bases between. There were likely unrecorded immune exposures, though donors were nominally healthy when sampled. The PCR was carried out with 60 Vbeta primers and 13 Jbeta primers. Produced via immunoSEQ multiplex PCR; TCRdb's table is partial and in-frame only. The table includes about 120,000 clones, more than 75% detected once. The data were taken from a study of cytomegalovirus exposure and HLA in healthy donors. General observations from the study: Reportedly, a later analysis found an Asian-associated ancestry cluster had fewer N-insertions than the roughly 700-donor mean.

This chain uses TRBV7-9 with TRBJ1-6; maybe TRBD1 (5 bases). The sequence was obtained from a woman in her 40s in good health and CMV-seropositive. The sequencing input was PBMCs. The CDR3 loop reads CASSWGDYNSPLHF. The CDR3 coding sequence is TGTGCCAGCAGCTGGGGGGATTATAATTCACCCCTCCACTTT.